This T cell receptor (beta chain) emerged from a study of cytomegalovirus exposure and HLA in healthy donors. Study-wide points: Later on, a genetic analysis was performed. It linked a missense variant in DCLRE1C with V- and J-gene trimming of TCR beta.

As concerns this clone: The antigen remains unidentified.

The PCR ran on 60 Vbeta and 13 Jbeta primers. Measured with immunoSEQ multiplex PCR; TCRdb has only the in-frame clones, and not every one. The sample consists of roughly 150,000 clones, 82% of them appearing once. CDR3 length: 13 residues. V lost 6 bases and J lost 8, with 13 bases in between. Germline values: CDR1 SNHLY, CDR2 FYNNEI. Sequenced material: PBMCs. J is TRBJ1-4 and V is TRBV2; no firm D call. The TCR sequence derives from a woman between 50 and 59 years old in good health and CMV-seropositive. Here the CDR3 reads CASSSREGEKLFF. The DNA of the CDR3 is TGTGCCAGCAGCTCACGGGAAGGGGAAAAACTGTTTTTT.